Below, one T cell receptor beta chain is given with its context. This sample stems from a study of T cell changes during pregnancy in multiple sclerosis. Sequencing was performed with immunoSEQ multiplex PCR; in TCRdb, only in-frame clones are kept and a portion is missing. The sample consists of about 40,000 clones, about 95% of them appearing once. The CDR3 covers 13 residues. CDR1 and CDR2 (germline): MGHDK, SYGVNS. V was shortened by 3 bases and J by 1 base, with 6 bases between the two germline ends. The sequencing here drew on peripheral blood, taken in the third trimester of pregnancy. The source of this sequence is a female donor with multiple sclerosis, enrolled in a pregnancy study. J is TRBJ1-1 and V is TRBV25-1, with D unresolved. CDR3 loop: CASSESANTEAFF. In nucleotides, the CDR3 is TGTGCCAGCAGTGAGAGTGCGAACACTGAAGCTTTCTTT.